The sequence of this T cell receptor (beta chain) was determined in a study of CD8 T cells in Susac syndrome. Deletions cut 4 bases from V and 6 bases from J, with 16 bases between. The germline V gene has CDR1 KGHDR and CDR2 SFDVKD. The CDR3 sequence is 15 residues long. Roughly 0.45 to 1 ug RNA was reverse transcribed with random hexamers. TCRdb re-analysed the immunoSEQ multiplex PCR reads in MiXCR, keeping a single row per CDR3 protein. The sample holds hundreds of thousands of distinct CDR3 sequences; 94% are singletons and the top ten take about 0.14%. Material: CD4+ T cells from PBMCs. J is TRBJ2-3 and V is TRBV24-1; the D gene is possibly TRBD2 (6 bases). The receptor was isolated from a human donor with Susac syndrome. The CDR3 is CATSDPRGSRDTQYF. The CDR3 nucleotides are TGTGCCACCAGTGACCCCCGGGGGTCGCGGGATACGCAGTATTTT.